Listed below are T cell receptor beta chains from one sample, sequenced in a study of T cell repertoires in aging, cancer and after chemotherapy. One entry per CDR3 protein results from TCRdb running MiXCR on the multiplex PCR reads. The sample includes 300 to 400 distinct CDR3 sequences, 27% of them seen just once. Source material: blood. The receptor set was obtained from a human donor with a blood cancer. Each CDR3 is given with its conserved first and last residue. The order of the fields is J gene, D gene, V gene, clone size, CDR3 DNA, CDR3 protein. D genes are given only for firm matches. Clone size appears in some rows only: once, few, many, or a class for an expanded clone.

TRBJ2-7 | . | TRBV6-2/TRBV6-3 | few | TGTGCCAGCAGTTACGGACTTGGGGGGACACCATACGAGCAGTACTTC | CASSYGLGGTPYEQYF
TRBJ2-7 | TRBD2 | TRBV27 | . | TGTGCCAGCAGTTCCTGGGGCCGACAGTGGACTAGCTACGAGCAGTACTTC | CASSSWGRQWTSYEQYF
TRBJ2-7 | . | TRBV12-3/TRBV12-4 | few | TGTGCCAGCAGGATTGACGGGTCCTACGAGCAGTACTTC | CASRIDGSYEQYF
TRBJ2-5 | TRBD2 | TRBV10-2 | . | TGCGCCAGCAGTGGGGCGTTAGCGGGGGGGCAAGAGACCCAGTACTTC | CASSGALAGGQETQYF
TRBJ2-7 | TRBD2 | TRBV15 | . | TGTGCCACCAGCAGTCAACTAGCGGGCTACGAGCAGTACTTC | CATSSQLAGYEQYF
TRBJ1-2 | TRBD1 | TRBV20-1 | few | TGCAGTGCTATACTGACAGGGGCCGCTAACTATGGCTACACCTTC | CSAILTGAANYGYTF
TRBJ1-1 | . | TRBV19 | . | TGTGCCAGTAGACAACAGGGTGGAGTAAGGTTGAACACTGAAGCTTTCTTT | CASRQQGGVRLNTEAFF
TRBJ1-1 | . | TRBV30 | few | TGTGCCTGGAGTGTAACAGGGTACACTGAAGCTTTCTTT | CAWSVTGYTEAFF
TRBJ2-3 | . | TRBV5-6 | medium-sized | TGTGCCAGCAGCGTCACAGATACGCAGTATTTT | CASSVTDTQYF
TRBJ2-2 | TRBD1 | TRBV10-2 | medium-sized | TGCGCCAGCAGGACAGGGGTCGGGGAGCTGTTTTTT | CASRTGVGELFF
TRBJ2-7 | . | TRBV5-5 | medium-sized | TGTGCCAGCAGTCTAGGAGGTAGCTCCTACGAGCAGTACTTC | CASSLGGSSYEQYF
TRBJ2-5 | . | TRBV30 | large | TGTGCCTGGAGTCGGACAGTAGAAGAGACCCAGTACTTC | CAWSRTVEETQYF
TRBJ1-1 | . | TRBV19 | few | TGTGCCAGTAGTACCGATCAAGTAGGCGCTGAAGCTTTCTTT | CASSTDQVGAEAFF
TRBJ2-5 | TRBD2 | TRBV20-1 | . | TGCAGTGCTCCCCCCGACGCTAGCGGCCAAGAGACCCAGTACTTC | CSAPPDASGQETQYF
TRBJ2-3 | TRBD1 | TRBV20-1 | . | TGCAGTGCTGAGGACAGGGGGTTATCGGATACGCAGTATTTT | CSAEDRGLSDTQYF